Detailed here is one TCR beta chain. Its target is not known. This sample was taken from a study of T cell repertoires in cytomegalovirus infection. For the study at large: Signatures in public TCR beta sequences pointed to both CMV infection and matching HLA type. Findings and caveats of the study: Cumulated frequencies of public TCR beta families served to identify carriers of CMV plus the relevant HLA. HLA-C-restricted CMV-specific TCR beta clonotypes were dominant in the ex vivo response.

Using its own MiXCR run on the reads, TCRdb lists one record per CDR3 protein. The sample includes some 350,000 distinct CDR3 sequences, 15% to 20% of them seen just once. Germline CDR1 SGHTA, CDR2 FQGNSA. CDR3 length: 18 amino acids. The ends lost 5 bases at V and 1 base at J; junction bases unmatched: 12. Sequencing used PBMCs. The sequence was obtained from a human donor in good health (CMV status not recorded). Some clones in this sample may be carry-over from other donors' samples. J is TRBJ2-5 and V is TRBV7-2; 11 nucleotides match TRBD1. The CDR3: CASSMKSGTGGPQETQYF. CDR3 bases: TGTGCCAGCAGCATGAAATCCGGGACAGGGGGGCCCCAAGAGACCCAGTACTTC.